The following is a T cell receptor (beta chain) sequence with its context. This record belongs to a study of blood T cell repertoires in COVID-19. Study details: Nucleic acid was either cDNA or gDNA, and it came from T cells, B-cell-depleted T cells, or PBMCs.

CDR1 and CDR2 from the germline V gene are LGHDT and YNNKEL (reference sequence). The J segment lost 3 bases and the V segment lost 3 bases, leaving 10 bases of the junction unmatched. The CDR3 is made up of 17 amino acids. Clones were sequenced by immunoSEQ multiplex PCR, and TCRdb holds only the in-frame ones, with some missing. Of over 350,000 clones detected, around 89% appear once; the ten largest clones hold around 1.2%. This clonotype was sampled from a woman aged 18-29 years who had recovered from COVID-19. The chain joins TRBV3-1 (or the pseudogene TRBV3-2) to TRBJ2-7, with 11 bases lining up with TRBD2. Material: PBMCs or T cells enriched from blood (not recorded which). The CDR3 nucleotides are TGTGCCAGCAGCCACAGGGGAACTAGCGGGGGACTCTACGAGCAGTACTTC. It yields the protein CASSHRGTSGGLYEQYF.